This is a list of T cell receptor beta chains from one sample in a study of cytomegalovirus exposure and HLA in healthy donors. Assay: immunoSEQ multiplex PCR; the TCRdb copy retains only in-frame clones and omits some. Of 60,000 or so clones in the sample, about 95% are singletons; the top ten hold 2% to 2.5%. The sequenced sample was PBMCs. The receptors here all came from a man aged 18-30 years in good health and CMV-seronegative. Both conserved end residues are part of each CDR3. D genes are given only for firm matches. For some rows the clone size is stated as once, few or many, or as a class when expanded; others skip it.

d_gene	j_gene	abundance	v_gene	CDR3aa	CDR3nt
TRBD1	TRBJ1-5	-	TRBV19	CASSAGTVGPHQPQHF	TGTGCCAGTAGTGCCGGGACAGTAGGGCCCCATCAGCCCCAGCATTTT
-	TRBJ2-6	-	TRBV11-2	CASSVQVSAGANVLTF	TGTGCCAGCAGCGTACAGGTGTCGGCTGGGGCCAACGTCCTGACTTTC
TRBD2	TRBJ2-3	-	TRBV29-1	CSVGYLLAADTQYF	TGCAGCGTTGGATACCTACTAGCGGCAGATACGCAGTATTTT
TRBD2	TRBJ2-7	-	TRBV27	CASRPLGEGLEQYF	TGTGCCAGCAGGCCCTTGGGGGAGGGCCTCGAGCAGTACTTC
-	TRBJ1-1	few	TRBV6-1	CASSNQGSEAFF	TGTGCCAGCAGTAACCAGGGATCTGAAGCTTTCTTT
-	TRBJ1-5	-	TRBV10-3	CAICRASNQPQHF	TGTGCCATCTGTAGAGCTAGCAATCAGCCCCAGCATTTT
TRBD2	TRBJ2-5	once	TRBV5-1	CASSGGTSGPRETQYF	TGCGCCAGCAGCGGGGGGACTAGCGGTCCGAGGGAGACCCAGTACTTC
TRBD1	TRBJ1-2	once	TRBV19	CASSIRDRGLVYTF	TGTGCCAGTAGTATTCGGGACAGGGGGTTGGTCTACACCTTC
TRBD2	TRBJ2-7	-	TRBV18	CASSLSGSWREQYF	TGTGCCAGCTCACTAAGCGGGAGCTGGAGGGAGCAGTACTTC
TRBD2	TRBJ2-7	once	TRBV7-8	CASSLGVVGRVPAGVYEQYF	TGTGCCAGCAGCTTAGGGGTTGTGGGCAGGGTCCCAGCGGGAGTCTACGAGCAGTACTTC
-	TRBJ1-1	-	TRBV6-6	CASSYKTDTEAFF	TGTGCCAGCAGTTACAAAACGGACACTGAAGCTTTCTTT
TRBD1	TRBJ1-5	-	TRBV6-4	CASSWTGRRNQPQHF	TGTGCCAGCAGTTGGACAGGGAGGCGCAATCAGCCCCAGCATTTT
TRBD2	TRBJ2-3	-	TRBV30	CAWSDKSGLAGEVDTQYF	TGTGCCTGGAGCGACAAAAGTGGACTAGCGGGAGAAGTAGATACGCAGTATTTT
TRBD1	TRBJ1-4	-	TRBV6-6	CASSGQGNEKLFF	TGTGCCAGCAGCGGACAGGGAAATGAAAAACTGTTTTTT
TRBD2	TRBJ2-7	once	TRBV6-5	CASSREVSYEQYF	TGTGCCAGCAGCCGGGAGGTCTCCTACGAGCAGTACTTC